Following are 8 T cell receptor beta chains from one sample sequenced in a study of T cell responses to AZD1222 COVID-19 vaccine. The protocol was immunoSEQ multiplex PCR, while the TCRdb copy is restricted to in-frame clones and leaves out a portion. Of about 180,000 clones in the sample, just under 95% were seen once. The sequenced sample was peripheral blood, obtained 28 days after the second dose of the MenACWY control vaccine. The receptors were sampled from an adult who received the MenACWY meningococcal vaccine as a control.

This sequence joins TRBV28 and TRBJ2-7, with a tentative D call TRBD2 (5 bases). The ends were cut back, 6 bases at V and 3 bases at J, with 18 bases in the middle. The V gene's germline CDR1 is MDHEN and CDR2 SYDVKM. The CDR3 has 15 residues. The CDR3 loop is CASRLPSGIGYEQYF. The CDR3 nucleotides read TGTGCCAGCAGACTACCTTCGGGGATCGGCTACGAGCAGTACTTC.

J is TRBJ2-3 and V is TRBV7-2, with D perhaps TRBD1 (6 bases). The germline V and J ends were trimmed by 5 bases and 6 bases, with 15 bases remaining between them. The germline V gene encodes CDR1 SGHTA and CDR2 FQGNSA. This CDR3 spans 14 amino acids. The CDR3 here is CASSLKGVWDTQYF. The CDR3 coding sequence is TGTGCCAGCAGCCTGAAGGGGGTTTGGGATACGCAGTATTTT.

J is TRBJ1-3 and V is TRBV6-5, with D unresolved. Trimming removed 3 bases from V and 1 base from J, with 13 bases in between. The CDR3 covers 16 residues. The germline V gene encodes CDR1 MNHEY and CDR2 SVGAGI. The CDR3 is CASSYAGIGSGNTIYF. In DNA, the CDR3 is TGTGCCAGCAGTTATGCGGGGATTGGGTCTGGAAACACCATATATTTT.

The chain has TRBV5-1 and TRBJ2-2, with D possibly being TRBD1 (6 bases). Germline CDR1 reads SGHRS; CDR2 reads YFSETQ. Trimming cost V 4 bases and J 6 bases, with 16 bases left between them. The length of the CDR3 is 15 residues. The CDR3 protein is CASSPQTGSPGELFF. CDR3 coding DNA: TGCGCCAGCAGCCCGCAAACAGGGTCCCCCGGGGAGCTGTTTTTT.

The chain joins TRBV3-1 (or the pseudogene TRBV3-2) to TRBJ1-1, with no clear D. Germline CDR1 LGHDT, CDR2 YNNKEL (reference sequence). Between the trimmed V and J ends, which lost 4 bases and 3 bases, there was a span of 6 bases. CDR3 length: 12 residues. CDR3 DNA sequence: TGTGCCAGCAGCCGGTGGGACACTGAAGCTTTCTTT. Amino acids: CASSRWDTEAFF.

This clone was observed once. The chain has TRBV12-5 and TRBJ1-2; the D is unclear. Trimming took 3 bases from V and 0 from J, leaving 20 bases between them. The CDR3 runs to 18 residues. Germline V gene sequence: CDR1 LGHNT, CDR2 FRNRAP. The CDR3 is CASGLAPWPGSANYGYTF. The CDR3 DNA sequence: TGTGCTAGTGGTTTAGCGCCGTGGCCGGGCTCAGCTAACTATGGCTACACCTTC.

The V call is TRBV6-6, the J call TRBJ1-2, with TRBD1 identical over 7 bases. The CDR3 sequence is 15 residues long. Losses at the gene ends were 6 bases for V and 3 bases for J; bases not matched to a gene: 10. Germline V gene data show CDR1 as MNHNY and CDR2 as SVGAGI (reference sequence). CDR3 DNA: TGTGCCAGCAGCAACAGGGGAACAGGGGACTATGGCTACACCTTC. It specifies CASSNRGTGDYGYTF.

The chain carries TRBV6-5 and TRBJ1-5; no clear D gene. Germline assignment: CDR1 MNHEY and CDR2 SVGAGI. Trimming left V 8 bases short and J 2 bases short, with 7 bases between. The CDR3 totals 12 residues. The CDR3 DNA is TGTGCCAGCCGGGCTGGCAATCAGCCCCAGCATTTT. As protein: CASRAGNQPQHF.